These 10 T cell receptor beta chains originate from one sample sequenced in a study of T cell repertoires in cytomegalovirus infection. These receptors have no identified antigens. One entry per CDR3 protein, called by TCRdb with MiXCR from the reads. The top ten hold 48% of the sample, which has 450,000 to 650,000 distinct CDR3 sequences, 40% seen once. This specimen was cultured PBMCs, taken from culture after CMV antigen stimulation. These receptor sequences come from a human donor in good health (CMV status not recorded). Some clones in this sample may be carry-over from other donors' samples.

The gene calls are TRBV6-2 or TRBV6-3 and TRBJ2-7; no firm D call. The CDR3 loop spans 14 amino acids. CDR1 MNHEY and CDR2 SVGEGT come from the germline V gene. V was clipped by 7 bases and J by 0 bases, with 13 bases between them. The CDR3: CASTPARSSYEQYF. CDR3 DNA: TGTGCCAGCACCCCCGCCCGGAGCTCCTACGAGCAGTACTTC.

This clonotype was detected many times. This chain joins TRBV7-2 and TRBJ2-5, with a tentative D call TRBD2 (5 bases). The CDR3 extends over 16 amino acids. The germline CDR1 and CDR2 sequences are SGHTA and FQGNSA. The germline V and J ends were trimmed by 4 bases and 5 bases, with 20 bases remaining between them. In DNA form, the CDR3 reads TGTGCCAGCAGCTCCATTTCTAGCTCCCCTGTGGAGACCCAGTACTTC. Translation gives CASSSISSSPVETQYF.

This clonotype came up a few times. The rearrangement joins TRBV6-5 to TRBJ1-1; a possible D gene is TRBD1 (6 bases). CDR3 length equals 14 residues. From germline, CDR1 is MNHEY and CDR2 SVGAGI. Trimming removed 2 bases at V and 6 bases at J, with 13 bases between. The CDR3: CASSYGGAIPEAFF. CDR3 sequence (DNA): TGTGCCAGCAGTTACGGGGGGGCGATCCCTGAAGCTTTCTTT.

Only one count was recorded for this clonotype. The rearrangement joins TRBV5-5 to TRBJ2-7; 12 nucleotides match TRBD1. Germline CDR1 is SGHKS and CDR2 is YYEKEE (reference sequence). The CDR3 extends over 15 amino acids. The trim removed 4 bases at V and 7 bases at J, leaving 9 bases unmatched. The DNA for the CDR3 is TGTGCCAGCAGCAGATCCGGGACAGGGGGCCGAGAGCAGTACTTC. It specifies CASSRSGTGGREQYF.

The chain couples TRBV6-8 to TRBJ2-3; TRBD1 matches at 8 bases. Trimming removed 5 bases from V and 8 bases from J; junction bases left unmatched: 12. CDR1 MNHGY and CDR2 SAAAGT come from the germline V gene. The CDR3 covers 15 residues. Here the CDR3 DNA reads TGTGCCAGCAGTCCCGGACAGGGCCCCATCCTTACGCAGTATTTT. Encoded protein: CASSPGQGPILTQYF.

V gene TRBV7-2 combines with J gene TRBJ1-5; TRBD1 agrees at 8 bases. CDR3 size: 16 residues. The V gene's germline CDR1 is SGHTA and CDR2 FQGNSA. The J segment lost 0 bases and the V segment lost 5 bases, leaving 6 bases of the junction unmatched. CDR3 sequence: CASSLTGDNSNQPQHF. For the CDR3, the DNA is TGTGCCAGCAGCCTGACAGGGGATAATAGCAATCAGCCCCAGCATTTT.

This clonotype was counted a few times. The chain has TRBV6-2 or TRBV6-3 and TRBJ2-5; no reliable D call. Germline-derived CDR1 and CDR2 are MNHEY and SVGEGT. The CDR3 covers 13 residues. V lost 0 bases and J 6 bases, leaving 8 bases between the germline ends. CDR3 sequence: CASSYSGDKTQYF. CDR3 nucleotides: TGTGCCAGCAGTTACTCGGGCGACAAGACCCAGTACTTC.

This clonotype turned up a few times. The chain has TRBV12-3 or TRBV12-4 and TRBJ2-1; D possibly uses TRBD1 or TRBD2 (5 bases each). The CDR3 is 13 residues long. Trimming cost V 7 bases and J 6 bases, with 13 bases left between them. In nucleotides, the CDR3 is TGTGCCAGCAACGGGACCCCGCGCAATGAGCAGTTCTTC. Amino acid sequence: CASNGTPRNEQFF.

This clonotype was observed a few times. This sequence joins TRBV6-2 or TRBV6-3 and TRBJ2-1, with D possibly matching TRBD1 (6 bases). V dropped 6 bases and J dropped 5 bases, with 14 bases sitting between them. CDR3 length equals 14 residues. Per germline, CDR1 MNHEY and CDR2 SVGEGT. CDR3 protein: CASSLETGNNEQFF. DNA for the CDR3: TGTGCCAGCAGCCTCGAGACAGGAAACAATGAGCAGTTCTTC.

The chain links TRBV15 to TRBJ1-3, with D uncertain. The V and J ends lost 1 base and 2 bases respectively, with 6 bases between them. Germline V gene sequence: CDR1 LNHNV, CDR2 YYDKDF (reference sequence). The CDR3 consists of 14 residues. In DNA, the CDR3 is TGTGCCACCAGCAGAGCACTTACTGGAAACACCATATATTTT. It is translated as CATSRALTGNTIYF.